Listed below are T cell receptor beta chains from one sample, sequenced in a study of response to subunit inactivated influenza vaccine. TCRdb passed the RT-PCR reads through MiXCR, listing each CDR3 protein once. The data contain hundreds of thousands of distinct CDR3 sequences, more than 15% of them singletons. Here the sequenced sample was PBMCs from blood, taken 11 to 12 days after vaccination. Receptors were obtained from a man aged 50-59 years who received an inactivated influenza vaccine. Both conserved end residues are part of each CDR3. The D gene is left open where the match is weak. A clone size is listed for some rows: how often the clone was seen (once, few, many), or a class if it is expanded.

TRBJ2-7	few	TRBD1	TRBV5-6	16	CASSLGSGTAIDEQYF	TGTGCCAGCAGCTTGGGCTCCGGGACAGCCATCGACGAGCAGTACTTC
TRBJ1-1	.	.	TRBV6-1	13	CASSQDTRRGAFF	TGTGCCAGCAGCCAAGACACGCGGAGGGGAGCTTTCTTT
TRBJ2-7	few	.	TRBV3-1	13	CASSRGPGYEQYF	TGTGCCAGCAGCCGTGGACCGGGCTACGAGCAGTACTTC
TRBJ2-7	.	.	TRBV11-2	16	CASSLVAGKTIYEQYF	TGTGCCAGCAGCTTAGTGGCAGGGAAGACAATCTACGAGCAGTACTTC
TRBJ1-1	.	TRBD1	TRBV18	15	CASSPGTGLDTEAFF	TGTGCCAGCTCACCTGGGACAGGCTTAGACACTGAAGCTTTCTTT
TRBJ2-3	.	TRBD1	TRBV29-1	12	CSSRQGRDTQYF	TGCAGCTCACGACAGGGCCGGGATACGCAGTATTTT
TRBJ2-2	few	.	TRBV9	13	CASSVGHTGELFF	TGTGCCAGCAGCGTAGGTCACACCGGGGAGCTGTTTTTT
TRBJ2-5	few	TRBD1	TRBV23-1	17	CASSQSSHRTGQETQYF	TGCGCCAGCAGTCAATCGTCGCATCGGACAGGGCAAGAGACCCAGTACTTC
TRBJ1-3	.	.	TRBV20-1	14	CSAFRERAGNTIYF	TGCAGTGCTTTCCGGGAGCGGGCAGGAAACACCATATATTTT
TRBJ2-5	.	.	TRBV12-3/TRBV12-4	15	CASSLVGSQKETQYF	TGTGCCAGCAGTTTAGTGGGGAGTCAGAAAGAGACCCAGTACTTC
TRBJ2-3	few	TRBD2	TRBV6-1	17	CASKWTSGRAYTDTQYF	TGTGCCAGCAAGTGGACTAGCGGGAGGGCGTACACAGATACGCAGTATTTT
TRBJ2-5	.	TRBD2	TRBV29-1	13	CSVGQREWETQYF	TGCAGCGTTGGACAGCGGGAGTGGGAGACCCAGTACTTC
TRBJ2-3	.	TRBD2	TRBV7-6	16	CASSLSSRGGTDTQYF	TGTGCCAGCAGCCTTAGTAGCCGGGGGGGCACAGATACGCAGTATTTT
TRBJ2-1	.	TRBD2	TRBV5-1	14	CASSSGGEYNEQFF	TGCGCCAGCAGCTCGGGGGGGGAGTACAATGAGCAGTTCTTC
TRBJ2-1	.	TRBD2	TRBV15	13	CATSSGGYNEQFF	TGTGCCACCAGCTCGGGGGGTTACAATGAGCAGTTCTTC
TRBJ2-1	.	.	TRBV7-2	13	CASSLGYGDEQFF	TGTGCCAGCAGCTTAGGGTACGGGGATGAGCAGTTCTTC
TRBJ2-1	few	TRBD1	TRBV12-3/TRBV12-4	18	CASSSPGTGKSSYNEQFF	TGTGCCAGCAGTTCTCCCGGGACAGGGAAAAGTTCCTACAATGAGCAGTTCTTC
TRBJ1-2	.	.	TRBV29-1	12	CSVSKPGDGYTF	TGCAGCGTTTCCAAACCGGGAGACGGCTACACCTTC
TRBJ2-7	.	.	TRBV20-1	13	CSASSSLGYEQYF	TGCAGTGCAAGTAGTTCCCTGGGATACGAGCAGTACTTC
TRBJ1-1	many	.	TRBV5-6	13	CASSIRHPSGAFF	TGTGCCAGCAGTATCCGACATCCGAGCGGAGCTTTCTTT
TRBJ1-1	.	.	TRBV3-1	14	CASSQGVMNTEAFF	TGTGCCAGCAGCCAAGGGGTTATGAACACTGAAGCTTTCTTT
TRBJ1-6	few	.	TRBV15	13	CATSKSRGSPLHF	TGTGCCACCAGCAAGTCGCGGGGTTCACCCCTCCACTTT
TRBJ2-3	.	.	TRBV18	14	CASSPAGGLNTQYF	TGTGCCAGCTCACCCGCCGGGGGGCTTAATACGCAGTATTTT
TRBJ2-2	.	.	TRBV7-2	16	CASSWRDSPNTGELFF	TGTGCCAGCAGCTGGAGGGACAGTCCGAACACCGGGGAGCTGTTTTTT
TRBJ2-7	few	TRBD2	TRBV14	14	CASSQGLDLGEQYF	TGTGCCAGCAGCCAGGGACTAGATCTTGGAGAGCAGTACTTC
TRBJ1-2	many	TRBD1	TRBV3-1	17	CASSYSGTGGAGDGYTF	TGTGCCAGCAGCTATTCCGGGACAGGGGGCGCTGGGGATGGCTACACCTTC
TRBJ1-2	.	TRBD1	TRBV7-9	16	CASSIRTGPLNYGYTF	TGTGCCAGCAGCATCCGGACAGGGCCGCTGAACTATGGCTACACCTTC
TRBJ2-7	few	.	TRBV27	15	CASSLYGGVPYEQYF	TGTGCCAGCAGTTTATACGGGGGAGTACCCTACGAGCAGTACTTC
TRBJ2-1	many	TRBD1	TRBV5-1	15	CASIWMTGSDNEQFF	TGCGCCAGCATTTGGATGACAGGGAGTGACAATGAGCAGTTCTTC
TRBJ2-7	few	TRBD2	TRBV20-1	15	CSARRLAGASYEQYF	TGCAGTGCTAGAAGACTAGCGGGGGCTTCCTACGAGCAGTACTTC
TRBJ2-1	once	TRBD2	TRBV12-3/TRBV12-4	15	CASSPIAGVGNEQFF	TGTGCCAGCAGTCCGATAGCGGGAGTAGGCAATGAGCAGTTCTTC
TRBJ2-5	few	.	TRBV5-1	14	CASSIPGATETQYF	TGCGCCAGCAGTATACCGGGGGCCACAGAGACCCAGTACTTC
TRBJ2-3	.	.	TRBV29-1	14	CSVSGPGSTDTQYF	TGCAGCGTTTCCGGGCCAGGGAGCACAGATACGCAGTATTTT
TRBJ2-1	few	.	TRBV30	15	CAWSVLGRGRYEQFF	TGTGCCTGGAGTGTACTAGGTCGGGGACGTTATGAGCAGTTCTTC
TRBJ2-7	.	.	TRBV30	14	CAWTTGFKSYEQYF	TGTGCCTGGACAACAGGCTTCAAGTCCTACGAGCAGTACTTC
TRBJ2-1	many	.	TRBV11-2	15	CASSLGRAPIDEQFF	TGTGCCAGCAGCTTAGGTCGGGCTCCCATTGATGAGCAGTTCTTC
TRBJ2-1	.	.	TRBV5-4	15	CASSLTGGKNNEQFF	TGTGCCAGCAGCTTGACCGGAGGGAAGAACAATGAGCAGTTCTTC
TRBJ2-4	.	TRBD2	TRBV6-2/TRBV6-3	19	CASSYSTSGRAQAKNIQYF	TGTGCCAGCAGTTACTCGACTAGCGGGAGGGCCCAGGCCAAAAACATTCAGTACTTC
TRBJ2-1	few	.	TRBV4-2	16	CASSQDATISYNEQFF	TGTGCCAGCAGCCAAGATGCGACCATTTCCTACAATGAGCAGTTCTTC
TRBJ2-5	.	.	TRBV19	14	CASSPPWDTMTQYF	TGTGCCAGTAGTCCCCCGTGGGACACCATGACCCAGTACTTC
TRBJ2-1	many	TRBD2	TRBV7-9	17	CASSLASGGFPYNEQFF	TGTGCCAGCAGCTTAGCTAGCGGGGGTTTCCCCTACAATGAGCAGTTCTTC
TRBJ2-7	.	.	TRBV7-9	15	CASSLVADRAYEQYF	TGTGCCAGCAGCTTAGTAGCGGACCGCGCCTACGAGCAGTACTTC
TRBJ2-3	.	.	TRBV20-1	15	CSARGSGASTDTQYF	TGCAGTGCTAGGGGCAGCGGAGCTAGCACAGATACGCAGTATTTT
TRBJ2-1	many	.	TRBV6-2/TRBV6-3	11	CASSPYNEQFF	TGTGCCAGCAGTCCCTACAATGAGCAGTTCTTC
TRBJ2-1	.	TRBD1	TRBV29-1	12	CSAAGGGNEQFF	TGCAGCGCCGCAGGGGGCGGCAATGAGCAGTTCTTC
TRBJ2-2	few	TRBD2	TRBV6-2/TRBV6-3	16	CASRHKTSANTGELFF	TGTGCCAGCAGACATAAGACTAGCGCGAACACCGGGGAGCTGTTTTTT
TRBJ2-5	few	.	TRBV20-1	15	CSARDVDSAIETQYF	TGCAGTGCCAGAGATGTGGATAGCGCGATAGAGACCCAGTACTTC
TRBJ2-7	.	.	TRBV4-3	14	CASSQDPNPYEQYF	TGCGCCAGCAGCCAAGACCCGAACCCCTACGAGCAGTACTTC
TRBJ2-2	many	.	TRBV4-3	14	CASSQAVGAGELFF	TGCGCCAGCAGCCAAGCGGTGGGGGCCGGGGAGCTGTTTTTT
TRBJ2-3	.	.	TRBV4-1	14	CASSQNGGTDTQYF	TGCGCCAGCAGCCAGAACGGGGGCACAGATACGCAGTATTTT
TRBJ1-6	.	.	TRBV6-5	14	CASSYRGGRSPLHF	TGTGCCAGCAGTTACCGGGGAGGGCGTTCACCCCTCCACTTT